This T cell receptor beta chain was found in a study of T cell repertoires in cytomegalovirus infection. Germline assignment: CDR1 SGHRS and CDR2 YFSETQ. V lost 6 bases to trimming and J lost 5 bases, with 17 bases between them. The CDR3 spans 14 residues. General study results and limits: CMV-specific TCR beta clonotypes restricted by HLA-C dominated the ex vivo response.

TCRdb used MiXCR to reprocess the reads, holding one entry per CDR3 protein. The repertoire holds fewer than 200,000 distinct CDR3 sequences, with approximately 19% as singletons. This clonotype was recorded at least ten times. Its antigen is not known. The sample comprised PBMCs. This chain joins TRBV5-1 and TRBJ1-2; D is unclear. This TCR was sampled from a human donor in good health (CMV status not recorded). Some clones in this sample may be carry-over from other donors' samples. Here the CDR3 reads CASTNTVEHYGYTF. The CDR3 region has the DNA TGCGCCAGCACCAATACAGTGGAGCATTATGGCTACACCTTC.